The present T cell receptor (beta chain) was sequenced within a study of blood T cell repertoires in COVID-19. At the level of the study: PBMCs, B-cell-depleted T cells, or T cells were the source of the cDNA or gDNA that made up the material.

The length of the CDR3 is 14 residues. CDR1 SGHRS and CDR2 YFSETQ come from the germline V gene. V lost 2 bases, J lost 4 bases, and 12 bases lay in between. One Seattle source followed patients from active infection through their disease course. Sequencing used immunoSEQ multiplex PCR; TCRdb keeps in-frame clones, though not all of them. The sample includes 350,000 to 500,000 clones, roughly 89% of them seen just once. The receptor was isolated from a man aged 18-30 years with COVID-19, enrolled during active disease. The chain employs TRBV5-1 and TRBJ1-1; unclear D gene. Sequenced: peripheral blood. The CDR3 DNA reads as TGCGCCAGCAGCTTATCTGGGAGTAGCACTGAAGCTTTCTTT. Its protein product is CASSLSGSSTEAFF.